What follows is one T cell receptor beta chain and its context. Its antigen is undetermined. Second doses were pooled across both intervals (about 4 or about 12 weeks). The data derive from a study of T cell responses to AZD1222 COVID-19 vaccine. V dropped 6 bases and J dropped 0 bases, with 10 bases sitting between them. The germline V gene encodes CDR1 SGHRS and CDR2 YFSETQ. The CDR3 consists of 13 residues. The protocol was immunoSEQ multiplex PCR, while the TCRdb copy is restricted to in-frame clones and leaves out a portion. The sample holds about 130,000 clones; 89% are singletons and the top ten take about 9.5%. Regarding the study as a whole: Spike-specific TCRs gained breadth and depth after people received two AZD1222 doses. Donors were largely white British and mainly female; clonal diversity was possibly underestimated. Spike regions recognized by vaccine-associated CD4 TCRs spanned the protein, led by 160-218 and 743-854.

The TCR sequence derives from an adult who received the AZD1222 COVID-19 vaccine. The genes are TRBV5-1 and TRBJ2-7; D may correspond to TRBD1 or TRBD2 (6 bases each). Sequenced here: peripheral blood, sampled 28 days after the second AZD1222 dose. CDR3 nucleotides: TGCGCCAGCAACAGGGACTCCTCCTACGAGCAGTACTTC. Translated: CASNRDSSYEQYF.